Reported below is one T cell receptor beta chain. Its binding antigen is unknown. Base qualities are missing; no much larger clone stands one base away. Sequencing was carried out with an Illumina NovaSeq 6000. TCR cDNA was synthesized by 5'RACE template switching, through which a universal primer site and unique molecular identifiers were introduced. Priming for cDNA synthesis came from both the TCR alpha and TCR beta constant segments. Libraries were amplified in two PCR steps, with sample barcodes and sequencing adapters added in the second step. Libraries were sequenced on Illumina HiSeq 2500 (2x100 bp) or NovaSeq (2x150 bp). The original methods were these. Reads were demultiplexed and collapsed into UMI consensus sequences with MIGEC, and V(D)J alignment was performed with MiXCR. Vaccine-responding clonotypes were defined with edgeR using replicate PBMC samples, requiring FDR below 0.01 and a log2 fold change above 5 up to day 15. Each bulk clonotype received a CD4 or CD8 identity based on whether the sequenced CD4 or CD8 repertoire contained that clonotype at higher abundance. Through fastp at Q25 and MiXCR, TCRdb rebuilt clones from the public reads, retaining in-frame beta chains. Records with the same CDR3 protein are collapsed into one entry carrying the most frequent genes and DNA. These V and J calls rely on TCRdb rather than the paper's analysis. In this sample the table shows a few hundred thousand distinct CDR3 sequences, roughly 4.8% of which occur a single time. About 3.5% of the sample comes from the top ten.

This sample was taken from a study of T cells after yellow fever vaccination (dated by TCRdb to between 2018 and 2020). Regarding the complete study: Libraries from fractions with low cell numbers were prepared with the SMART-Seq v4 Ultra Low Input RNA kit. The cohort comprised two healthy male donors, one aged 18 to 30 and one aged 30 to 40 years. Blood samples were taken at several timepoints before and after primary and secondary immunization, and bulk PBMC replicates and cell subsets were isolated. To follow T-cell clones before and after primary and booster YFV17D yellow fever vaccination, bulk TCR alpha and beta repertoires were sequenced over time. Paper-wide results and their limitations: Compared with the primary T-cell response, the secondary T-cell response was weaker but faster, peaking on day 5 rather than day 15. Most clones expanded after primary vaccination (96% of CD4 and 70% to 90% of CD8) were re-detected after the booster, suggesting that broad memory maintenance occurred. A small share of clonotypes was detected in both CD4 and CD8 compartments, with the overlap likely arising from convergent recombination. Computational filtering was needed because FACS-sorted repertoires could contain abundant contaminating clonotypes from the bulk population. Only two donors were included in the study, so the extent to which the findings can be generalized is limited.

Trimming costs V 4 bases and J 13 bases, and their ends lie 16 bases apart. There are 12 amino acids in the CDR3, from cysteine to phenylalanine inclusive. The DNA shown is the 36-base CDR3, in frame from base 1. CDR1 MNHEY and CDR2 SMNVEV are derived from the germline V gene (reference sequence). Per the publication, the treatment or condition label means: live attenuated yellow fever vaccine strain. PBMCs were isolated from peripheral blood using a standard Ficoll-Paque protocol. Dynabeads CD4 and CD8 positive selection kits were used to isolate CD4 and CD8 T-cell fractions. TriZol was used to extract RNA from bulk PBMCs, from CD4 and CD8 fractions, and from dextramer-positive and dextramer-negative fractions.

Here the chain combines TRBV27 and TRBJ2-5; matching of 6 bases hints at TRBD1 as the D gene. The sequences come from CD4+ T cells sorted from PBMCs, collected on the day of the yellow fever booster vaccination. This TCR came from a man between 18 and 35 years old who received the YFV17D yellow fever vaccine. The DNA sequence reads TGTGCCAGCAGTTCAAACCGACAGGCCCCGTACTTC. Its protein is CASSSNRQAPYF.